The source of this T cell receptor (beta chain) is a study of metastatic and nonmetastatic thyroid tumors. The entire patient cohort was treatment-naive prior to thyroid surgery. With MiXCR, TCRdb called clones anew from the PCR reads. This sample has 15,000 or so clones, with approximately 27% found just once. V lost 4 bases to trimming and J lost 5 bases; unmatched junction nucleotides: 9. The germline gives CDR1 LNHNV, CDR2 YYDKDF (reference sequence). The CDR3 covers 15 residues. The chain employs TRBV15 and TRBJ1-1; 8 bases map to TRBD1. Sequencing was carried out using tumor tissue. This receptor was obtained from a female donor with papillary thyroid cancer or a benign thyroid nodule (not recorded which). Some clones in this sample may be carry-over from other donors' samples. The CDR3 protein is CATSTGQGSLTEAFF. The DNA for the CDR3 is TGTGCCACCAGCACAGGACAGGGCAGTCTAACTGAAGCTTTCTTT. Together with reference TRBV15 and TRBJ1-1, the CDR3 gives the full variable domain: DAMVIQNPRYQVTQFGKPVTLSCSQTLNHNVMYWYQQKSSQAPKLLFHYYDKDFNNEADTPDNFQSRRPNTSFCFLDIRSPGLGDTAMYLCATSTGQGSLTEAFFGQGTRLTVV.